This T cell receptor (beta chain) is from a study of blood T cells in healthy people across ages. As regards this clonotype: The antigen is not known.

Whole-study results and caveats: Roughly linear age-related decline in beta diversity appeared, significant by age approximately 41. Changes in expanded clonotypes were possibly confounded, as the CMV status of donors was unknown. Percentage of naive T cells showed a strong correlation with TCR beta diversity.

Combining a sample-barcoded 5' primer with a J-beta primer mix, a second PCR ran for about 7 to 11 cycles. Each CDR3 protein is one row after TCRdb ran MiXCR on the 5' RACE reads. Of about 680,000 distinct CDR3 sequences in the sample, about half were seen once. The CDR3 is made up of 16 amino acids. V lost 3 bases to trimming and J lost 2 bases, with 14 bases between them. Looked up from germline, CDR1 is KGHSH and CDR2 is LQKENI. Sequences were obtained from blood. The chain combines TRBV18 with TRBJ2-4; D is perhaps TRBD2 (5 bases). This clonotype was obtained from a woman aged 60-75 years in good health. The CDR3 coding sequence is TGTGCCAGCTCACCGCCCGGGGTGGGTACCAAAAACATTCAGTACTTC. Amino acids: CASSPPGVGTKNIQYF.